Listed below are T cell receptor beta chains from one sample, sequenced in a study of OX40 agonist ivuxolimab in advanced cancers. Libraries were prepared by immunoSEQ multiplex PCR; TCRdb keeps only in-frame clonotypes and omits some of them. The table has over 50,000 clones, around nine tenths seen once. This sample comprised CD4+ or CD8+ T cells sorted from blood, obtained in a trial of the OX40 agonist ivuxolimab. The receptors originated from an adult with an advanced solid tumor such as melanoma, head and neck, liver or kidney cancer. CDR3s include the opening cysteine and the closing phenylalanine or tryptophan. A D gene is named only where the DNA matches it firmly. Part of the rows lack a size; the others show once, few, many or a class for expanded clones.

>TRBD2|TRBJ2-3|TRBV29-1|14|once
CSVLPAGSTDTQYF
TGCAGCGTTCTTCCAGCGGGAAGCACAGATACGCAGTATTTT
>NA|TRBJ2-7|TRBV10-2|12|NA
CASSERGYEQYF
TGCGCCAGCAGTGAGAGGGGCTACGAGCAGTACTTC
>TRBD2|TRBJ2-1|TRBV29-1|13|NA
CSVTGTSINEQFF
TGCAGCGTTACCGGGACTAGCATAAATGAGCAGTTCTTC
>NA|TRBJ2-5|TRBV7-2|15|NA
CASSLATGRQETQYF
TGTGCCAGCAGCTTAGCGACAGGGAGGCAAGAGACCCAGTACTTC
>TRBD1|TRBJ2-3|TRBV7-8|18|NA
CASSLAWVGTTGKDTQYF
TGTGCCAGCAGCTTAGCGTGGGTGGGAACGACAGGGAAAGATACGCAGTATTTT
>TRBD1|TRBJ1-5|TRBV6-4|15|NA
CASRPPGQGIQPQHF
TGTGCCAGCAGGCCTCCGGGACAGGGCATTCAGCCCCAGCATTTT
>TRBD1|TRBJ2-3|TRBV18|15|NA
CASSPGTGGPDTQYF
TGTGCCAGCTCACCCGGGACAGGGGGCCCAGATACGCAGTATTTT
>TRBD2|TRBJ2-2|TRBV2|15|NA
CASSSSGGYTGELFF
TGTGCCAGCAGCTCGTCGGGGGGGTACACCGGGGAGCTGTTTTTT
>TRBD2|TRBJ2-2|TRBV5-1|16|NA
CASSPGGRPWEGELFF
TGCGCCAGCAGCCCCGGGGGGAGACCATGGGAAGGGGAGCTGTTTTTT
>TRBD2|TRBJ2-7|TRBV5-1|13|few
CASSYRTSYEQYF
TGCGCCAGCAGCTACCGGACTAGCTACGAGCAGTACTTC
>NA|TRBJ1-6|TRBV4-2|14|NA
CASSQGDRNSPLHF
TGTGCCAGCAGCCAAGGTGACCGTAATTCACCCCTCCACTTT
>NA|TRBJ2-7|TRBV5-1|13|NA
CASSLIRGYEQYF
TGCGCCAGCAGCTTAATCCGCGGCTACGAGCAGTACTTC
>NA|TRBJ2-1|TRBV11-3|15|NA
CASSKGGVITHEQFF
TGTGCCAGCAGCAAAGGTGGTGTGATCACCCATGAGCAGTTCTTC
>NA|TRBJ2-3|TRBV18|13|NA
CASSVTSTDTQYF
TGTGCCAGCTCAGTCACTAGCACAGATACGCAGTATTTT
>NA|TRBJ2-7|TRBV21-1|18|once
CASSKYGGGTPCPYEQYF
TGTGCCAGCAGCAAATACGGGGGGGGGACACCATGCCCCTACGAGCAGTACTTC
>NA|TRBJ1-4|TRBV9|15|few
CASSVGVQSNEKLFF
TGTGCCAGCAGCGTAGGGGTCCAATCCAATGAAAAACTGTTTTTT
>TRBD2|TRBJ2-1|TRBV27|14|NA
CASSLSRGYNEQFF
TGTGCCAGCAGTTTATCGCGGGGGTACAATGAGCAGTTCTTC
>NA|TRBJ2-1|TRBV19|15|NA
CASSVRQHSYNEQFF
TGTGCCAGTAGTGTCCGGCAGCACTCCTACAATGAGCAGTTCTTC
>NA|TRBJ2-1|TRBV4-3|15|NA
CASSQAALRLNEQFF
TGCGCCAGCAGCCAAGCCGCGTTACGGCTCAATGAGCAGTTCTTC
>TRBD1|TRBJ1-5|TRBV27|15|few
CASRQGAGGNQPQHF
TGTGCCAGCAGACAGGGGGCAGGTGGCAATCAGCCCCAGCATTTT
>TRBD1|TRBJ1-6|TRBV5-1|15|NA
CASAPETGENSPLHF
TGCGCCAGCGCCCCGGAGACAGGGGAGAATTCACCCCTCCACTTT
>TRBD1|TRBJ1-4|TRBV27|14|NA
CASSRQGAAEKLFF
TGTGCCAGCAGTCGACAGGGGGCCGCTGAAAAACTGTTTTTT
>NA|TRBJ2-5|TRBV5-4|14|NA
CASSLGRGQETQYF
TGTGCCAGCAGCTTGGGTAGGGGCCAAGAGACCCAGTACTTC
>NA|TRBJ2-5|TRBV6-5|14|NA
CASNFSPTKETQYF
TGTGCCAGCAATTTTAGTCCAACAAAAGAGACCCAGTACTTC
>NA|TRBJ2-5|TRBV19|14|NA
CASSLSGTWGTQYF
TGTGCCAGTAGTCTATCAGGGACTTGGGGGACCCAGTACTTC